Described below is a single T cell receptor (beta chain) sequence and its context. This sample is drawn from a study of blood T cell repertoires in COVID-19. Germline V lookup: CDR1 LGHNA, CDR2 YNFKEQ. The CDR3 runs to 19 residues. Trimming removed 0 bases from V and 1 base from J; junction bases left unmatched: 8. Here immunoSEQ multiplex PCR was the method, and the copy in TCRdb shows in-frame clones only, minus some. Of under 350,000 clones listed, just over 85% are singletons. Adults between about 18 and 95 years of age took part from 20 to 25 US areas. Material for sequencing was PBMCs or T cells enriched from blood (not recorded which). The receptor was isolated from a woman between 40 and 55 years old with acute COVID-19. The chain has TRBV4-2 and TRBJ2-5; the match to TRBD2 covers 13 bases. The CDR3 here is CASSQETSGTSGTQETQYF. The CDR3 DNA sequence: TGTGCCAGCAGCCAAGAAACCTCCGGGACTAGCGGGACCCAAGAGACCCAGTACTTC.